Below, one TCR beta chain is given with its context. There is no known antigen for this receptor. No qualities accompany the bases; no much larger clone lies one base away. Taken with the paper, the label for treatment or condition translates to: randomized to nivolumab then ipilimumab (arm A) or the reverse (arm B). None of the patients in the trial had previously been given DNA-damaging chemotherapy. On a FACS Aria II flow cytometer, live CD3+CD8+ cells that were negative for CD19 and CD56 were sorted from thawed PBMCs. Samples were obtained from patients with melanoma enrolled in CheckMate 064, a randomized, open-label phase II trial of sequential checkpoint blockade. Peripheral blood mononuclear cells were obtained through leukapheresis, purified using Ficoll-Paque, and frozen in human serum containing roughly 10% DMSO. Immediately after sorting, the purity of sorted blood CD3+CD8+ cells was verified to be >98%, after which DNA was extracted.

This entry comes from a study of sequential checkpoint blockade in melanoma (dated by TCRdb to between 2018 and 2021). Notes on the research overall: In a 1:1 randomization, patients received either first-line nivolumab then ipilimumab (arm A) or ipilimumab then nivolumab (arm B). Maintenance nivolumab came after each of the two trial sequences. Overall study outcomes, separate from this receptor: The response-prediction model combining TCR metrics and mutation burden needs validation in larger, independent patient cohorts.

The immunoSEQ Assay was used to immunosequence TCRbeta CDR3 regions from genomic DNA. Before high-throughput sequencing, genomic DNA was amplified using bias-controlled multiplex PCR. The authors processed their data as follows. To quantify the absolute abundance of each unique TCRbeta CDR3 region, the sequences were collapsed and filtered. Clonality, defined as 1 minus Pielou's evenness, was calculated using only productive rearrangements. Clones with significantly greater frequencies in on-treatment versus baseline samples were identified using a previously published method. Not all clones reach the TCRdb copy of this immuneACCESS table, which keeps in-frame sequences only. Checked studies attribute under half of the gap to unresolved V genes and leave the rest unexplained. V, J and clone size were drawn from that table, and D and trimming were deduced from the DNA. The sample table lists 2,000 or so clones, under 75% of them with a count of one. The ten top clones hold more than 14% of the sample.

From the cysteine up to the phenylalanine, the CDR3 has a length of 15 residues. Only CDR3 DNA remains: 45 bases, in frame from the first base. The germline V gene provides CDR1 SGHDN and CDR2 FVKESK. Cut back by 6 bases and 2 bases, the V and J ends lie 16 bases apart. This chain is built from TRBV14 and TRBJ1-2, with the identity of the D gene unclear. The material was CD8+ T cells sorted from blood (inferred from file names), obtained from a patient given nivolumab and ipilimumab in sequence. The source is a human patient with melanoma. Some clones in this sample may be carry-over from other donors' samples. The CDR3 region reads CASRPFKTGNYGYTF. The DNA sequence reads TGTGCCAGCAGACCGTTTAAGACGGGAAACTATGGCTACACCTTC. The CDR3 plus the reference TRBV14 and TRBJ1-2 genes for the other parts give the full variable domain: EAGVTQFPSHSVIEKGQTVTLRCDPISGHDNLYWYRRVMGKEIKFLLHFVKESKQDESGMPNNRFLAERTGGTYSTLKVQPAELEDSGVYFCASRPFKTGNYGYTFGSGTRLTVV.